The 28 T cell receptor beta chains below were found in one sample sequenced in a study of T cell changes during pregnancy in multiple sclerosis. Data came from immunoSEQ multiplex PCR; TCRdb stores just in-frame clones and leaves some out. The data hold about 73,000 clones, with approximately 90% observed a single time. The sequencing here drew on peripheral blood, taken in the second trimester of pregnancy. The receptors originated from a female donor in good health, enrolled as a control in a pregnancy study.

V usage is TRBV7-9 and J usage is TRBJ2-7; 8 nucleotides agree with TRBD1. Trimming cost V 5 bases and J 3 bases; bases outside gene matches: 6. Germline values: CDR1 SEHNR, CDR2 FQNEAQ (reference sequence). CDR3 length: 14 residues. CDR3 sequence (DNA): TGTGCCAGCAGCGGGGTACAGGGGGGCTACGAGCAGTACTTC. The encoded protein is CASSGVQGGYEQYF.

The V and J genes are TRBV6-5 and TRBJ1-1; weak D call: TRBD1 (5 bases). From germline, CDR1 is MNHEY and CDR2 SVGAGI. V was pared by 9 bases and J by 11 bases, with 19 bases between. The CDR3 covers 12 residues. The CDR3 protein is CASWERGYGAFF. CDR3 coding DNA: TGTGCCAGTTGGGAGCGGGGGTATGGGGCTTTCTTT.

This clone was seen just once. V and J are TRBV10-3 and TRBJ2-7, with TRBD1 identical over 9 bases. Losses at the gene ends were 7 bases for V and 2 bases for J; bases not matched to a gene: 6. Germline V CDR1 and CDR2: ENHRY, SYGVKD. This CDR3 has 14 amino acids. In DNA, the CDR3 is TGTGCCATCAAAGAGGGACAGGGACCCTACGAGCAGTACTTC. Its protein is CAIKEGQGPYEQYF.

This chain joins TRBV27 and TRBJ2-3; D may be TRBD1 (5 bases). The CDR3 contains 16 residues. Germline assignment: CDR1 MNHEY and CDR2 SMNVEV (reference sequence). V gave up 6 bases and J gave up 11 bases, with 27 bases separating them. The CDR3 bases are TGTGCCAGCAGCTTGGGGATCGACAGTAGTCTAGGCGAGCAGTATTTT. Translated, it gives CASSLGIDSSLGEQYF.

This rearrangement joins TRBV7-3 to TRBJ2-3; possible D gene TRBD2, 5 bases. The CDR3 runs to 16 residues. Germline V gives CDR1 SGHTA, CDR2 FQGTGA. The germline V and J ends were trimmed by 5 bases and 0 bases, with 15 bases remaining between them. The DNA for the CDR3 is TGTGCCAGCAGCCCAGGCGAGGGTGCTAGCACAGATACGCAGTATTTT. Translation gives CASSPGEGASTDTQYF.

The chain is built from TRBV2 and TRBJ1-2, with 12 bases identical to TRBD1. After removal of 11 bases from V and 4 bases from J, the junction contained 5 bases not matched to a gene. The CDR3 has 13 amino acids. Looked up from germline, CDR1 is SNHLY and CDR2 is FYNNEI. CDR3 coding DNA: TGTGCCCGGGGGACAGGGGGCACCTATGGCTACACCTTC. Amino acid sequence: CARGTGGTYGYTF.

The V gene is TRBV19, the J gene TRBJ1-6, with 9 bases matching TRBD1. Per the germline V gene, CDR1 is LNHDA and CDR2 is SQIVND (reference sequence). The CDR3 is made up of 14 amino acids. The J segment lost 9 bases and the V segment lost 3 bases, leaving 3 bases of the junction unmatched. The CDR3: CASSIGTGSSPLHF. The CDR3 region has the DNA TGTGCCAGTAGTATTGGGACAGGGAGTTCACCCCTCCACTTT.

V and J are TRBV19 and TRBJ1-3; perhaps TRBD1 as D (5 bases). This CDR3 comprises 14 residues. Per the germline V gene, CDR1 is LNHDA and CDR2 is SQIVND (reference sequence). The V end lost 5 bases, the J end lost 1 base, and 9 bases lay between the germline ends. The CDR3 is CASSRGGSGNTIYF. The CDR3 coding sequence is TGTGCCAGTAGTCGCGGGGGTTCTGGAAACACCATATATTTT.

This chain joins TRBV29-1 and TRBJ2-3; D is perhaps TRBD2 (6 bases). V gave up 6 bases and J gave up 6 bases, with 19 bases separating them. Germline V gene lookup returns CDR1 SQVTM and CDR2 ANQGSEA. The CDR3 extends over 14 amino acids. The DNA for the CDR3 is TGCAGCGTGCAGTGGCGGGGCCCGGGGGATACGCAGTATTTT. Translating gives CSVQWRGPGDTQYF.

The chain carries TRBV5-1 and TRBJ2-2; perhaps TRBD1 as D (6 bases). This CDR3 has 14 residues. Trimming stripped 0 bases from V and 11 bases from J, with 14 bases between. CDR1 is SGHRS, CDR2 YFSETQ, per germline. CDR3 DNA sequence: TGCGCCAGCAGCTTGGACAGGGTAGTTGGAGAGCTGTTTTTT. It yields the protein CASSLDRVVGELFF.

The gene calls are TRBV18 and TRBJ1-5; 7 nucleotides match TRBD1. After removal of 4 bases from V and 4 bases from J, the junction contained 10 bases not matched to a gene. The CDR3 is 16 amino acids. In germline, CDR1 is KGHSH, CDR2 LQKENI. CDR3 residues: CASSRQDGQANQPQHF. The CDR3, as DNA: TGTGCCAGCTCACGCCAGGATGGACAGGCAAATCAGCCCCAGCATTTT.

The chain links TRBV7-8 to TRBJ1-5; 10 nucleotides agree with TRBD1. Per the germline V gene, CDR1 is SGHVS and CDR2 is FQNEAQ. This CDR3 region has 15 residues. V shed 5 bases, J shed 2 bases, and the junction held 3 bases outside the gene matches. The CDR3 reads CASSPGTGGNQPQHF. The DNA for the CDR3 is TGTGCCAGCAGCCCCGGGACAGGGGGCAATCAGCCCCAGCATTTT.

CDR3 loop: CATSRDPEAGEAFF. CDR3 bases: TGTGCCACCAGCAGAGATCCGGAGGCAGGTGAAGCTTTCTTT. V usage is TRBV15 and J usage is TRBJ1-1; the D is unclear. CDR3 length: 14 amino acids. Trimming shortened V by 0 bases and J by 7 bases, and 12 bases separated the two germline ends. From germline, CDR1 is LNHNV and CDR2 YYDKDF (reference sequence). The full variable domain, completed using reference TRBV15 and TRBJ1-1, is DAMVIQNPRYQVTQFGKPVTLSCSQTLNHNVMYWYQQKSSQAPKLLFHYYDKDFNNEADTPDNFQSRRPNTSFCFLDIRSPGLGDTAMYLCATSRDPEAGEAFFGQGTRLTVV.

This sequence joins TRBV19 and TRBJ1-5; D is undetermined. This CDR3 spans 15 amino acids. Germline values: CDR1 LNHDA, CDR2 SQIVND (reference sequence). The V gene lost 3 bases and the J gene lost 1 base, with 10 bases spanning the gap. The CDR3 region has the DNA TGTGCCAGTAGTATCGTTCACAGCAGCAATCAGCCCCAGCATTTT. Amino acids: CASSIVHSSNQPQHF.

The sample holds one count of this clone. CDR3: CASRLRGFTGELFF. The CDR3, as DNA: TGTGCCAGCAGGCTCAGGGGTTTCACCGGGGAGCTGTTTTTT. V usage is TRBV28 and J usage is TRBJ2-2; a weak D match, TRBD1 (6 bases). Germline CDR1 is MDHEN and CDR2 is SYDVKM. Trimming took 6 bases from V and 4 from J, leaving 12 bases between them. The CDR3 has 14 amino acids.

This clone came up once. This sequence joins TRBV19 and TRBJ1-2; 9 bases map to TRBD1. J was trimmed by 5 bases and V by 7 bases; bases with no gene match: 8. The CDR3 sequence is 14 residues long. Germline values: CDR1 LNHDA, CDR2 SQIVND (reference sequence). The CDR3 sequence: CASIPTGGGYGYTF. The CDR3 DNA reads as TGTGCCAGTATCCCAACAGGGGGCGGGTATGGCTACACCTTC.

The chain has TRBV19 and TRBJ1-5; D is unresolved. Germline V gene sequence: CDR1 LNHDA, CDR2 SQIVND (reference sequence). The CDR3 is 13 residues long. The V end was cut by 3 bases, the J end by 4 bases, with 7 bases between. The CDR3 is CASSISPNQPQHF. CDR3 DNA sequence: TGTGCCAGTAGTATTTCCCCAAATCAGCCCCAGCATTTT.

The rearrangement uses TRBV5-6 and TRBJ2-2, with D possibly being TRBD1 (6 bases). The germline V and J ends were trimmed by 5 bases and 6 bases, with 17 bases remaining between them. Germline CDR1 SGHDT, CDR2 YYEEEE. This CDR3 has 15 residues. This CDR3 reads CASSFRRTEAGELFF. The CDR3 region has the DNA TGTGCCAGCAGTTTTAGGAGGACAGAGGCCGGGGAGCTGTTTTTT.

This chain joins TRBV14 and TRBJ1-4, with 7 bases matching TRBD1. The CDR3 has 12 amino acids. Germline assignment: CDR1 SGHDN and CDR2 FVKESK. J was trimmed by 11 bases and V by 3 bases; bases with no gene match: 3. The CDR3: CASSHGDSKLFF. The CDR3 DNA sequence: TGTGCCAGCAGCCACGGGGACAGTAAACTGTTTTTT.

V is TRBV2 and J is TRBJ1-2; D uncertain. Trimming cost V 3 bases and J 4 bases, with 12 bases left between them. The CDR3 loop spans 14 amino acids. Per germline, CDR1 SNHLY and CDR2 FYNNEI. The CDR3 region has the DNA TGTGCCAGCAGTGATCTCTCCGCGAGCTATGGCTACACCTTC. Translation: CASSDLSASYGYTF.

The chain joins TRBV27 to TRBJ1-4; no clear D. The CDR3 runs 14 residues. The V end was cut by 5 bases, the J end by 6 bases, with 13 bases between. CDR1 is MNHEY and CDR2 is SMNVEV in the germline V gene (reference sequence). The CDR3 DNA sequence: TGTGCCAGCAGTATCACCTGGGCCGATGAAAAACTGTTTTTT. Translation gives CASSITWADEKLFF. Looking up the rest from reference TRBV27 and TRBJ1-4 gives the full variable domain: EAQVTQNPRYLITVTGKKLTVTCSQNMNHEYMSWYRQDPGLGLRQIYYSMNVEVTDKGDVPEGYKVSRKEKRNFPLILESPSPNQTSLYFCASSITWADEKLFFGSGTQLSVL.

This chain links TRBV6-5 with TRBJ2-5, with TRBD2 identical over 10 bases. This CDR3 has 15 residues. The J segment lost 2 bases and the V segment lost 11 bases, leaving 11 bases of the junction unmatched. In germline, CDR1 is MNHEY, CDR2 SVGAGI. The CDR3 DNA is TGTGCCTGCCAGCGGGGGGGACCTGGTCAAGAGACCCAGTACTTC. The encoded protein is CACQRGGPGQETQYF.

V usage is TRBV2 and J usage is TRBJ1-2, with D possibly matching TRBD1 (5 bases). Germline CDR1 SNHLY, CDR2 FYNNEI. CDR3 length: 14 amino acids. The ends were cut back, 6 bases at V and 2 bases at J, with 13 bases in the middle. CDR3 DNA sequence: TGTGCCAGCAGACAGGAAGGGGTGAACTATGGCTACACCTTC. Its protein product is CASRQEGVNYGYTF.

The CDR3 spells CASSFPQGAGEAFF. The DNA of the CDR3 is TGTGCCAGCAGCTTCCCACAGGGGGCAGGTGAAGCTTTCTTT. V and J are TRBV7-9 and TRBJ1-1; TRBD1 agrees at 9 bases. The CDR3 runs to 14 residues. Unmatched junction bases numbered 6, after V lost 3 bases and J lost 7 bases. Germline V gene sequence: CDR1 SEHNR, CDR2 FQNEAQ (reference sequence).

The V and J genes are TRBV5-6 and TRBJ1-2; D is ambiguous. The germline V gene has CDR1 SGHDT and CDR2 YYEEEE. Trimming left V 0 bases short and J 0 bases short, with 6 bases between. CDR3 length: 14 amino acids. CDR3 coding DNA: TGTGCCAGCAGCTTGGAGCGTTCTAACTATGGCTACACCTTC. Protein: CASSLERSNYGYTF.

The V gene is TRBV6-6, the J gene TRBJ1-5; 10 positions agree with TRBD1. Germline V gene sequence: CDR1 MNHNY, CDR2 SVGAGI (reference sequence). The trim removed 5 bases at V and 5 bases at J, leaving 9 bases unmatched. CDR3 length: 16 amino acids. CDR3 sequence: CASSTPRTGGHQPQHF. As DNA, the CDR3 is TGTGCCAGCAGTACCCCGCGGACAGGGGGGCATCAGCCCCAGCATTTT.

This clone was recorded only once. The chain recombines TRBV19 with TRBJ1-5, with TRBD1 identical over 9 bases. Germline values: CDR1 LNHDA, CDR2 SQIVND (reference sequence). V dropped 8 bases and J dropped 0; count of bases not matched to a gene: 5. The CDR3 covers 15 residues. CDR3: CASGDRAISNQPQHF. The CDR3 nucleotides read TGTGCCAGTGGGGACAGGGCGATTAGCAATCAGCCCCAGCATTTT.

This chain links TRBV5-8 with TRBJ1-5, with 7 bases lining up with TRBD1. With 2 bases clipped from V and 4 bases from J, the junction kept 6 bases outside the gene matches. Germline loops: CDR1 SGHTS, CDR2 YDEGEE. The CDR3 consists of 15 residues. CDR3: CASSFGTASNQPQHF. The CDR3 DNA reads TGTGCCAGCAGCTTTGGGACAGCTTCTAATCAGCCCCAGCATTTT.